A single sample is the source of the 8 T cell receptor beta chains below, sequenced in a study of cytomegalovirus exposure and HLA in healthy donors. The PCR was carried out with 60 Vbeta primers and 13 Jbeta primers. The method was immunoSEQ multiplex PCR; TCRdb's version includes in-frame clones alone and lacks a portion of them. This sample has around 150,000 clones, with approximately 77% found just once. The source material was PBMCs. All receptors come from a man aged 30 to 45 in good health and CMV-seropositive.

As concerns this clone: Other DNA sequences of this sample code for an identical CDR3. J is TRBJ1-5 and V is TRBV6-1; 10 bases match TRBD1. From germline, CDR1 is MNHNS and CDR2 SASEGT. The junction had 2 bases not matched to a gene; V was cut back by 3 bases and J by 6 bases. This CDR3 region has 14 residues. Here the CDR3 DNA reads TGTGCCAGCAGTGAGCGACAGGGGGCTCAGCCCCAGCATTTT. Amino acids: CASSERQGAQPQHF.

This chain uses TRBV27 with TRBJ1-2, with D possibly being TRBD1 (5 bases). CDR1 and CDR2 from the germline V gene are MNHEY and SMNVEV (reference sequence). CDR3 size: 13 residues. Deletions cut 4 bases from V and 7 bases from J, with 13 bases between. The CDR3 loop reads CASSSVGLAGYTF. CDR3 sequence (DNA): TGTGCCAGCAGTTCGGTGGGGCTGGCTGGCTACACCTTC.

The DNA of the CDR3 is TGTGCCAGCAGATCTGGACTAGCGGACGAGCAGTACTTC. Residues: CASRSGLADEQYF. The rearrangement uses TRBV5-4 and TRBJ2-7, with TRBD2 matching over 10 bases. This CDR3 is built from 13 residues. CDR1 SGHNT and CDR2 YYREEE come from the germline V gene (reference sequence). V dropped 5 bases and J dropped 5; count of bases not matched to a gene: 4.

This clone was observed a few times. V is TRBV5-1 and J is TRBJ2-7; TRBD2 matches 10 bases. Germline V lookup: CDR1 SGHRS, CDR2 YFSETQ. The CDR3 extends over 14 amino acids. V trimming: 0 bases; J trimming: 7 bases; junction bases outside the gene matches: 4. CDR3 sequence reads: CASSLALAGEEQYF. The DNA of the CDR3 is TGCGCCAGCAGCTTGGCCCTAGCGGGGGAAGAGCAGTACTTC.

V and J are TRBV10-2 and TRBJ2-3; D is unclear. This CDR3 region has 12 residues. Germline V lookup: CDR1 WSHSY, CDR2 SAAADI. The V and J ends lost 6 bases and 6 bases respectively, with 10 bases between them. CDR3 DNA sequence: TGCGCCAGCAGACACTACGTGGATACGCAGTATTTT. Its protein is CASRHYVDTQYF.

The chain couples TRBV5-1 to TRBJ2-5, with D uncertain. This CDR3 is 14 amino acids long. V lost 4 bases and J 2 bases, leaving 12 bases between the germline ends. Germline CDR1 is SGHRS and CDR2 is YFSETQ. The CDR3 region is CASSPSRSQETQYF. As DNA, the CDR3 is TGCGCCAGCAGCCCGAGCAGGTCACAAGAGACCCAGTACTTC.

This clone has only one observation. V is TRBV6-5 and J is TRBJ1-2, with 8 positions matching TRBD1. J gave up 5 bases and V 7 bases, and 6 bases lay outside the gene matches. The germline V gene has CDR1 MNHEY and CDR2 SVGAGI. The CDR3 covers 13 residues. The CDR3 loop is CASTPRQGYGYTF. The CDR3, as DNA: TGTGCCAGCACCCCACGACAGGGGTATGGCTACACCTTC.

This clone was picked up a small number of times. The V gene is TRBV6-5, the J gene TRBJ2-5; no firm D call. The J call may be in error: the DNA end matches TRBJ2-7 better. The germline CDR1 and CDR2 sequences are MNHEY and SVGAGI. This CDR3 comprises 14 residues. The CDR3 DNA sequence: TGTGCCAGCAGTTACGGGCCGAAAAGCTACGAGCAGTACTTC. Translated: CASSYGPKSYEQYF.